Sequencing of this T cell receptor (beta chain) was carried out in a study of T cells expressing NK-cell markers. Looked up from germline, CDR1 is SGHAT and CDR2 is FQNNGV. The CDR3 consists of 15 residues. Using the 5' RACE reads, TCRdb records one entry per CDR3 protein without DNA. The table lists fewer than 40,000 distinct CDR3 sequences. The chain combines TRBV11-2 with TRBJ1-2; there is no DNA to check the TCRdb D call of TRBD1. The specimen was blood T cells: a sorted CD56 or NKG2C T cell subset, CD4+ or CD8+ T cells, or bulk PBMC T cells (not recorded which). This TCR came from a woman between 18 and 70 years old in good health. The CDR3 sequence is CASSSGQGFNYGYTF. The full variable domain, in which reference TRBV11-2 and TRBJ1-2 provide the parts outside the CDR3, is EAGVAQSPRYKIIEKRQSVAFWCNPISGHATLYWYQQILGQGPKLLIQFQNNGVVDDSQLPKDRFSAERLKGVDSTLKIQPAKLEDSAVYLCASSSGQGFNYGYTFGSGTRLTVV.